A single sample gave rise to the 8 T cell receptor beta chains below, sequenced in a study of Graves' ophthalmopathy and Graves' hyperthyroidism. The sequenced template was RNA, covering the TCR beta CDR3 region. In the first round, RT-PCR was carried out with HTBI primers, and a multiplex PCR formed the second round. TCRdb ran MiXCR on the multiplex PCR reads and lists one entry per CDR3 protein. The sample has 200,000 to 250,000 distinct CDR3 sequences; roughly 21% are singletons. What was sequenced was peripheral blood. The receptors were gathered from a woman aged 45 to 65 with Graves' ophthalmopathy.

This clonotype was detected many times. This CDR3 is CASSSTSIGNTIYF. The CDR3 DNA follows: TGTGCCAGCAGCTCCACCTCCATTGGAAACACCATATATTTT. This sequence joins TRBV7-8 and TRBJ1-3; D is ambiguous. Germline values: CDR1 SGHVS, CDR2 FQNEAQ. Deletions cut 4 bases from V and 3 bases from J, with 10 bases between. The CDR3 spans 14 residues.

This clonotype was seen many times. This chain joins TRBV13 and TRBJ2-7; 7 nucleotides match TRBD2. Germline V CDR1 and CDR2: PRHDT, FYEKMQ (reference sequence). The CDR3 runs to 14 residues. J was trimmed by 3 bases and V by 5 bases; bases with no gene match: 7. The CDR3: CASSLEASGYEQYF. CDR3 nucleotide sequence: TGTGCCAGCAGCCTAGAGGCTAGCGGCTACGAGCAGTACTTC.

There are many counts of this clonotype. J is TRBJ2-5 and V is TRBV30; D remains ambiguous. The germline CDR1 and CDR2 sequences are GTSNPN and SVGIG (reference sequence). V was trimmed by 5 bases and J by 1 base, leaving 17 bases between them. CDR3 length equals 15 residues. The CDR3 DNA is TGTGCCTGGGACCCCGCGGAGTCCGCCCAAGAGACCCAGTACTTC. This gives the protein CAWDPAESAQETQYF. Variable domain in full (rest from reference TRBV30 and TRBJ2-5): SQTIHQWPATLVQPVGSPLSLECTVEGTSNPNLYWYRQAAGRGLQLLFYSVGIGQISSEVPQNLSASRPQDRQFILSSKKLLLSDSGFYLCAWDPAESAQETQYFGPGTRLLVL.

This clonotype occurred many times. V gene TRBV15 combines with J gene TRBJ1-5; the D gene is possibly TRBD1 (6 bases). V was pared by 5 bases and J by 7 bases, with 18 bases between. CDR1 and CDR2 from the germline V gene are LNHNV and YYDKDF (reference sequence). The CDR3 loop spans 15 amino acids. CDR3 coding DNA: TGTGCCACCAGCCACGGGGAGGGGGGCAGGCAGCCCCAGCATTTT. Amino acids: CATSHGEGGRQPQHF.

This clonotype has at least ten counts. The J gene is TRBJ1-3, the V gene TRBV12-3 or TRBV12-4; D uncertain. The CDR3 extends over 12 amino acids. Trimming left V 6 bases short and J 3 bases short, with 6 bases between. CDR3 nucleotide sequence: TGTGCCAGCAGCTACATTGGAAACACCATATATTTT. It translates to CASSYIGNTIYF.

This clonotype was seen ten or more times. V gene TRBV6-5 combines with J gene TRBJ1-1; perhaps TRBD1 as D (6 bases). The CDR3 is 14 residues long. The germline gives CDR1 MNHEY, CDR2 SVGAGI. Trimming shortened V by 6 bases and J by 5 bases, and 16 bases separated the two germline ends. The CDR3 coding sequence is TGTGCCAGCAGGGGGGGGCCACTAGGAACTGAAGCTTTCTTT. This translates into CASRGGPLGTEAFF.

The CDR3 reads CASSHPGTGNGYTF. The CDR3 DNA sequence: TGTGCCAGCAGTCACCCCGGGACAGGGAACGGCTACACCTTC. The chain employs TRBV6-5 and TRBJ1-2; 9 bases align to TRBD1. Trimming took 5 bases from V and 8 from J; bases not matched to a gene: 9. This CDR3 spans 14 amino acids. The V gene's germline CDR1 is MNHEY and CDR2 SVGAGI.

The V and J genes are TRBV15 and TRBJ2-2; tentatively, D is TRBD1 or TRBD2 (6 bases each). The CDR3 is made up of 13 amino acids. Trimming shortened V by 4 bases and J by 5 bases, and 8 bases separated the two germline ends. Germline assignment: CDR1 LNHNV and CDR2 YYDKDF (reference sequence). The CDR3 coding sequence is TGTGCCACCAGCAAGGGGGGAACCGGGGAGCTGTTTTTT. It encodes CATSKGGTGELFF.